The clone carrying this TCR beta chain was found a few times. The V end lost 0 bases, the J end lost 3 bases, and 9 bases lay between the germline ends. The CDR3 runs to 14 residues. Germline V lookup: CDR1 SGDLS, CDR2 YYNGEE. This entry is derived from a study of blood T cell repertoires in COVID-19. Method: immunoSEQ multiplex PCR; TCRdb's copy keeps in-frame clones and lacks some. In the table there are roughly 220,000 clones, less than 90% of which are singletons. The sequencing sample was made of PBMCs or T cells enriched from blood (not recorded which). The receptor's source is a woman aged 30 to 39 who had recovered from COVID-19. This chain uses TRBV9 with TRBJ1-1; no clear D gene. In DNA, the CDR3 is TGTGCCAGCAGCGTAGTTGGGAGGGACACTGAAGCTTTCTTT. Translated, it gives CASSVVGRDTEAFF.